A selection of T cell receptor beta chains follows, all from one sample in a study of beta chain features in type 1 diabetes. The assay was immunoSEQ multiplex PCR, and TCRdb's table has in-frame clones only and misses some. The data show under 450,000 clones, with approximately 15% seen just once and more than 0.015% held by the top ten. Material for sequencing was naive CD4+ T cells from blood. The receptor source for this set is a woman in her late teens or twenties in good health. The CDR3 runs from the conserved cysteine through the conserved F or W. A D gene is named only where the DNA matches it firmly. Clone size, where shown, is once, few, many, or a class for clones that have expanded.

clone size,V gene,D gene,J gene,CDR3 protein,CDR3 DNA
.,TRBV5-1,.,TRBJ2-7,CASSLEVTLAYEQYF,TGCGCCAGCAGCTTGGAAGTGACTTTAGCCTACGAGCAGTACTTC
few,TRBV5-4,.,TRBJ1-2,CASSVGTRQGYGYTF,TGTGCCAGCAGCGTCGGGACACGCCAGGGGTATGGCTACACCTTC
few,TRBV28,TRBD2,TRBJ2-1,CASSSMGLAATSSYNEQFF,TGTGCCAGCAGTTCCATGGGACTAGCGGCAACCTCATCGTACAATGAGCAGTTCTTC
.,TRBV18,.,TRBJ1-4,CASSPRQTTNEKLFF,TGTGCCAGCTCACCTCGACAAACAACTAATGAAAAACTGTTTTTT
few,TRBV27,.,TRBJ2-5,CASGSEIGETQYF,TGTGCCAGCGGTTCCGAGATCGGAGAGACCCAGTACTTC
.,TRBV29-1,TRBD1,TRBJ2-2,CSVETQGKGSTGELFF,TGCAGCGTTGAAACACAGGGGAAGGGGAGCACCGGGGAGCTGTTTTTT
.,TRBV18,TRBD1,TRBJ1-2,CASSPTGTAGYTF,TGTGCCAGCTCACCCACTGGGACAGCCGGCTACACCTTC
.,TRBV4-2,TRBD2,TRBJ2-2,CASSRPSGRNTGELFF,TGTGCCAGCAGCCGGCCTAGCGGGAGGAACACCGGGGAGCTGTTTTTT
.,TRBV7-3,.,TRBJ2-3,CASSLTGGLATDTQYF,TGTGCCAGCAGCTTAACCGGGGGACTCGCCACAGATACGCAGTATTTT
.,TRBV2,TRBD1,TRBJ1-4,CASRARQGTNEKLFF,TGTGCCAGCAGGGCAAGACAGGGAACTAATGAAAAACTGTTTTTT
few,TRBV7-8,TRBD1,TRBJ1-5,CASSLYRRTPGQEDQPQHF,TGTGCCAGCAGCTTATATCGGAGGACCCCGGGACAGGAGGATCAGCCCCAGCATTTT
.,TRBV28,.,TRBJ2-6,CASIRSGANVLTF,TGTGCCAGCATCCGGTCTGGGGCCAACGTCCTGACTTTC
.,TRBV6-5,.,TRBJ1-2,CASTIYTGANYGYTF,TGTGCCAGCACCATCTATACGGGAGCTAACTATGGCTACACCTTC
few,TRBV2,TRBD2,TRBJ2-1,CASTRGLADYNEQFF,TGTGCCAGTACTCGGGGACTAGCGGATTACAATGAGCAGTTCTTC
few,TRBV5-4,.,TRBJ1-1,CASSLGQRNTEAFF,TGTGCCAGCAGCTTAGGACAGAGGAACACTGAAGCTTTCTTT
.,TRBV11-2,TRBD1,TRBJ2-7,CASSLTTGSYEQYF,TGTGCCAGCAGCTTGACGACAGGGTCCTACGAGCAGTACTTC
.,TRBV7-8,.,TRBJ2-1,CASSLPGEQFF,TGTGCCAGCAGCTTACCGGGAGAGCAGTTCTTC
few,TRBV30,TRBD2,TRBJ2-1,CAWNNGLAGVNEQFF,TGTGCCTGGAATAATGGACTAGCGGGAGTTAATGAGCAGTTCTTC
.,TRBV28,TRBD2,TRBJ2-7,CASSILALEQYF,TGTGCCAGCAGCATACTAGCGCTCGAGCAGTACTTC
few,TRBV6-5,.,TRBJ2-6,CASSYGRPGANVLTF,TGTGCCAGCAGTTACGGCAGGCCTGGGGCCAACGTCCTGACTTTC